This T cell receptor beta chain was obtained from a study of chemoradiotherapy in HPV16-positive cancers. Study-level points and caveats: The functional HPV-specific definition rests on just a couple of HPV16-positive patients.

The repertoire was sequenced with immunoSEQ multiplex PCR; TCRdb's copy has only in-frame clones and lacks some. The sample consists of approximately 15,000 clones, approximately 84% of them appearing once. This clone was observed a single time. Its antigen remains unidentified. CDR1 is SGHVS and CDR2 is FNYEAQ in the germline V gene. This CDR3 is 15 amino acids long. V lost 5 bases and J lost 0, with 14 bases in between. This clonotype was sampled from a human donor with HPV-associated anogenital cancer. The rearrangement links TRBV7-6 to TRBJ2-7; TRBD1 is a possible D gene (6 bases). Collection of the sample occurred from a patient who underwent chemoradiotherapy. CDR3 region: CASSIQRDTSYEQYF. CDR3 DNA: TGTGCCAGCAGCATCCAACGGGACACCTCCTACGAGCAGTACTTC.